This T cell receptor beta chain was recovered during a study of blood T cell repertoires in COVID-19. Study background: Spain, Italy and the United States supplied samples that represented acute and convalescent COVID-19. T cells, B-cell-depleted T cells, or PBMCs supplied cDNA or gDNA.

This CDR3 is 15 amino acids long. Trimming shortened V by 0 bases and J by 0 bases, and 6 bases separated the two germline ends. Germline V gene sequence: CDR1 LGHDT, CDR2 YNNKEL (reference sequence). Original analysis: Amplification from reference gene primers served as the basis for estimated nucleated cell counts. The protocol was immunoSEQ multiplex PCR, while the TCRdb copy is restricted to in-frame clones and leaves out a portion. The D gene and trimming were derived from the DNA, and the V and J assignments and clone size from that table. The repertoire holds approximately 190,000 clones, with under 90% as singletons.

The chain uses TRBV3-1 (or the pseudogene TRBV3-2) and TRBJ1-5; D is unresolved. Sequenced material: peripheral blood. The source is a man aged 55 to 70 with acute or convalescent COVID-19. The CDR3 DNA follows: TGTGCCAGCAGCCAAGAGGGCAGTAGCAATCAGCCCCAGCATTTT. Protein: CASSQEGSSNQPQHF.